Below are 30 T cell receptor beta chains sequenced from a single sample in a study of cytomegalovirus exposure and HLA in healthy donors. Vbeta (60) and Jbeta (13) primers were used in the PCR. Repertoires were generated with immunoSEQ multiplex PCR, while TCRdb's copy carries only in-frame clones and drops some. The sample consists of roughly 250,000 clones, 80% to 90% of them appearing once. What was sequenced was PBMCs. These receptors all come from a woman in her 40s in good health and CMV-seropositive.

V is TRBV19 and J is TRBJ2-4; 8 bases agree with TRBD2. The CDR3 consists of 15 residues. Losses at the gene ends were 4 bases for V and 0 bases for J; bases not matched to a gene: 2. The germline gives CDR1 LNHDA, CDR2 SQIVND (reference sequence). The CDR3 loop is CASSSLAGAKNIQYF. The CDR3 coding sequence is TGTGCCAGTAGTAGCCTAGCGGGAGCCAAAAACATTCAGTACTTC.

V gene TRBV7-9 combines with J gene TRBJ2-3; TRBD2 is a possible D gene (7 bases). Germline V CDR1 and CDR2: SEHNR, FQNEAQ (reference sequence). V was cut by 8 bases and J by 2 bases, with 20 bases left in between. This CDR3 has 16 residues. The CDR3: CASAGEGGASTDTQYF. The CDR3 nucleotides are TGTGCCAGCGCGGGTGAGGGGGGGGCCTCCACAGATACGCAGTATTTT.

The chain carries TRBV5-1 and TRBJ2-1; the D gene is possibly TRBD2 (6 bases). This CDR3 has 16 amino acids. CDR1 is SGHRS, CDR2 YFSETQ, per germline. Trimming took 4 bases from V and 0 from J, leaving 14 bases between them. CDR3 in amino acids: CASSGSSASSYNEQFF. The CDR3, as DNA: TGCGCCAGCAGCGGATCTAGCGCCAGCTCCTACAATGAGCAGTTCTTC.

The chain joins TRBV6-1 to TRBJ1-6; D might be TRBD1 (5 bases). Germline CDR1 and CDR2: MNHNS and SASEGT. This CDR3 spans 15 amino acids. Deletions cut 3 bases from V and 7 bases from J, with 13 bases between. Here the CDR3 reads CASSDRPGLNSPLHF. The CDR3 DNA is TGTGCCAGCAGTGATCGTCCGGGACTAAATTCACCCCTCCACTTT.

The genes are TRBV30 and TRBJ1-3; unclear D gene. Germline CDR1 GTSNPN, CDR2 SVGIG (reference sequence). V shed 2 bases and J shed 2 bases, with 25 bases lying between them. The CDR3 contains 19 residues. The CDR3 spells CAWSSTGFGYRFAGNTIYF. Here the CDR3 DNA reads TGTGCCTGGAGTAGTACCGGGTTCGGGTACCGGTTTGCTGGAAACACCATATATTTT. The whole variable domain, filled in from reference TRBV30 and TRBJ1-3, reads SQTIHQWPATLVQPVGSPLSLECTVEGTSNPNLYWYRQAAGRGLQLLFYSVGIGQISSEVPQNLSASRPQDRQFILSSKKLLLSDSGFYLCAWSSTGFGYRFAGNTIYFGEGSWLTVV.

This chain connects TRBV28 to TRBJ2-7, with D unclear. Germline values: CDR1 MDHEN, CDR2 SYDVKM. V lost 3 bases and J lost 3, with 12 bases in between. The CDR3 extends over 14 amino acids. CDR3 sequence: CASSFWSGIYEQYF. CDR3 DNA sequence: TGTGCCAGCAGTTTCTGGTCAGGAATCTACGAGCAGTACTTC.

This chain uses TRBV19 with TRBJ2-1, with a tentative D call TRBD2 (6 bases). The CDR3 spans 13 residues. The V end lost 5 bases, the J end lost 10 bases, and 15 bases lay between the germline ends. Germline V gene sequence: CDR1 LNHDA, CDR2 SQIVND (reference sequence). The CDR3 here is CASSATSFVEQFF. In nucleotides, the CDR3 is TGTGCCAGTAGTGCGACTAGTTTCGTGGAGCAGTTCTTC.

As DNA, the CDR3 is TGTGCCAGCTCTCCCACCGGATTTAGCGGGAGTGGCGCCTACAATGAGCAGTTCTTC. Protein product: CASSPTGFSGSGAYNEQFF. This chain uses TRBV18 with TRBJ2-1; 9 bases are a match to TRBD2. The V and J ends lost 6 bases and 2 bases, in that order; junction bases with no gene match: 17. CDR3 length: 19 residues. Germline V gene sequence: CDR1 KGHSH, CDR2 LQKENI.

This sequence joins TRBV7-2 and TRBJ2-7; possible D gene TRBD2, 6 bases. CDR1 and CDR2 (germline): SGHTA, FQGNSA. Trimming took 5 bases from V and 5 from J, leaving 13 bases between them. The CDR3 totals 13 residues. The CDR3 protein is CASSGGSVDEQYF. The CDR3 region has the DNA TGTGCCAGCAGCGGGGGGTCGGTTGACGAGCAGTACTTC.

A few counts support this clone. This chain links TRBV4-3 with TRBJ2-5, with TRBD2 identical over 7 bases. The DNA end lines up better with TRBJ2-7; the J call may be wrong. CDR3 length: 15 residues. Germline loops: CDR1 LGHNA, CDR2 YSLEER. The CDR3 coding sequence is TGCGCCAGCAGCCAAGCCAGCGGGAATACCTACGAGCAGTACTTC. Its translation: CASSQASGNTYEQYF.

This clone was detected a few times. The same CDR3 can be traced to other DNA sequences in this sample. CDR3 residues: CASSYRGQAYEQYF. The CDR3 DNA sequence: TGTGCCAGCAGTTACCGCGGACAAGCCTACGAGCAGTACTTC. V usage is TRBV6-5 and J usage is TRBJ2-7; D possibly corresponds to TRBD1 (5 bases). In germline, CDR1 is MNHEY, CDR2 SVGAGI. The CDR3 contains 14 residues. Trimming pared 2 bases from V and 2 bases from J, leaving 10 bases between.

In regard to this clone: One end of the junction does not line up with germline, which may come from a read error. The CDR3, as DNA: TGTTCCAGCAGCTTAGTCCTCACAGATTGGTTCACCGGGGAGCTGTTTTTT. This translates into CSSSLVLTDWFTGELFF. The V call is TRBV7-9, the J call TRBJ2-2; D remains ambiguous. Germline V CDR1 and CDR2: SEHNR, FQNEAQ (reference sequence). The CDR3 extends over 17 amino acids.

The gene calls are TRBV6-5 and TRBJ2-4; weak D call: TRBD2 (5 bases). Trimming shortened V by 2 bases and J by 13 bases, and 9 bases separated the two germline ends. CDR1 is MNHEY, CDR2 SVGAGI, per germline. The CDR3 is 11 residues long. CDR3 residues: CASSYRDKQYF. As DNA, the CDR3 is TGTGCCAGCAGTTACCGGGATAAACAGTACTTC.

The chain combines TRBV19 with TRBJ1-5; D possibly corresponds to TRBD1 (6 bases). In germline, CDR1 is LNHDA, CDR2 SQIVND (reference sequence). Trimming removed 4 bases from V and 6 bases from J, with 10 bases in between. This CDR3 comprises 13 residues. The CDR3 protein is CASSKEGGQPQHF. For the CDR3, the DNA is TGTGCCAGTAGTAAGGAAGGGGGTCAGCCCCAGCATTTT.

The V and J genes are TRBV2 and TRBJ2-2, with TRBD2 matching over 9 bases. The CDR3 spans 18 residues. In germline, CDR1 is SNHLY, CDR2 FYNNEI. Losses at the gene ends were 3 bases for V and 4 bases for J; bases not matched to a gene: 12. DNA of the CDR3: TGTGCCAGCAGTGACTTGAGTCTAGCGGGATTGGGCACCGGGGAGCTGTTTTTT. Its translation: CASSDLSLAGLGTGELFF. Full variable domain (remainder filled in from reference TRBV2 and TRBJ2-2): EPEVTQTPSHQVTQMGQEVILRCVPISNHLYFYWYRQILGQKVEFLVSFYNNEISEKSEIFDDQFSVERPDGSNFTLKIRSTKLEDSAMYFCASSDLSLAGLGTGELFFGEGSRLTVL.

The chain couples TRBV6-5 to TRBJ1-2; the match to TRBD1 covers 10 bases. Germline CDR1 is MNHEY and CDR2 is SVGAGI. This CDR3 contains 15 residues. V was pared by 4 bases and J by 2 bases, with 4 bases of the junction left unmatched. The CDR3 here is CASSSAGQGNYGYTF. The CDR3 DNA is TGTGCCAGCAGTTCCGCGGGACAGGGGAACTATGGCTACACCTTC.

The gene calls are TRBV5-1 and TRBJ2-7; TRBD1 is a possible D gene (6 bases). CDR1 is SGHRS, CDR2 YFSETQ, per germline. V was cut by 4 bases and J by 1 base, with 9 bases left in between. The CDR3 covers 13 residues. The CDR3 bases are TGCGCCAGCAGCACACAGGGTTCCTACGAGCAGTACTTC. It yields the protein CASSTQGSYEQYF.

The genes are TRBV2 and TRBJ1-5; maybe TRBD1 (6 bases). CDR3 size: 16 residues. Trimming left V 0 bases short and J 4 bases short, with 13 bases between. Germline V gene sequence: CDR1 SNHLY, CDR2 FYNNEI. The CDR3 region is CASSEAGGGRNQPQHF. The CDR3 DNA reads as TGTGCCAGCAGTGAAGCTGGCGGGGGGCGGAATCAGCCCCAGCATTTT.

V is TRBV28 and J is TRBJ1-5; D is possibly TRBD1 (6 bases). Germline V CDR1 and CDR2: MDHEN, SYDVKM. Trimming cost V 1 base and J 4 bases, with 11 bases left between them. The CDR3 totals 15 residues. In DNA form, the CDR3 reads TGTGCCAGCAGTTTATACAGGGTGCTAAATCAGCCCCAGCATTTT. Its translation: CASSLYRVLNQPQHF.

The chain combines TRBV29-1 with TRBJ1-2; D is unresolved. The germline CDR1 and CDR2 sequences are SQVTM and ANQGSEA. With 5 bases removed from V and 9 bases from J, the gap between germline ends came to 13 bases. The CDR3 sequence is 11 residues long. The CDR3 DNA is TGCAGCGTTCTAACCGCTCGAAGCTACACCTTC. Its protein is CSVLTARSYTF.

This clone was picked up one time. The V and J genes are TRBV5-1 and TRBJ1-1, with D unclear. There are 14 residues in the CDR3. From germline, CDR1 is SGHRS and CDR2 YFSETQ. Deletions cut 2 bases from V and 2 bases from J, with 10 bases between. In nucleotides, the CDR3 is TGCGCCAGCAGCTTACCGGGATTCAACACTGAAGCTTTCTTT. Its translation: CASSLPGFNTEAFF.

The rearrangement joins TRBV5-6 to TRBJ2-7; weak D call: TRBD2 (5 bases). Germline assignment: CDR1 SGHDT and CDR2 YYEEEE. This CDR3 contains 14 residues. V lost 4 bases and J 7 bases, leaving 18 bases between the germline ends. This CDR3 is CASSLISGKREQYF. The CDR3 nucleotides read TGTGCCAGCAGCCTGATATCCGGGAAGCGGGAGCAGTACTTC.

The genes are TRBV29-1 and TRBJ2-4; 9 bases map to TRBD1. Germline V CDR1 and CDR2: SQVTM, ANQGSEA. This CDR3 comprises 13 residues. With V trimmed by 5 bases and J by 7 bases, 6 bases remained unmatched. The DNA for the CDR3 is TGCAGCGTTTTTACAGGGGGCTTGAACATTCAGTACTTC. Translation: CSVFTGGLNIQYF.

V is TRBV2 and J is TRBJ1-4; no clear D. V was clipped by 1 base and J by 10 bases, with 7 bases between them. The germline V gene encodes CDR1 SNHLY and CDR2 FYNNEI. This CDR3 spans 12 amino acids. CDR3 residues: CASSEVRPKLFF. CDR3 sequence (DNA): TGTGCCAGCAGTGAAGTTCGTCCAAAACTGTTTTTT.

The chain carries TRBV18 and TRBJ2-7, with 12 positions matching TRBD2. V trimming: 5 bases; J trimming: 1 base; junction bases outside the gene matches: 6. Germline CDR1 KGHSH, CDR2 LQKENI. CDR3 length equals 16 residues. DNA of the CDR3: TGTGCCAGCTCAATGCTAGCGGGAGGGACGTCCTACGAGCAGTACTTC. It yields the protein CASSMLAGGTSYEQYF.

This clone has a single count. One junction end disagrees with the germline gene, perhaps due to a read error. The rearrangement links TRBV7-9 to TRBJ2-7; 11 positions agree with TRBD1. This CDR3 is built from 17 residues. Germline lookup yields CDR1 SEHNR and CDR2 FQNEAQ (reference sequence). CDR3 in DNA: TGTGCCAGCAGCCTAGCCGGGACAGGGGGGAAGAGGGGCGAGCAGTACTTC. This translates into CASSLAGTGGKRGEQYF.

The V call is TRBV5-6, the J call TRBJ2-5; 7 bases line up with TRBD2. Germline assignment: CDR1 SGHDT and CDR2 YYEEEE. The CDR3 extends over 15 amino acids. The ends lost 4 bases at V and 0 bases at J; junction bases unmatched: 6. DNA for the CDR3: TGTGCCAGCAGCGGTAGCGGGCTAGACCAAGAGACCCAGTACTTC. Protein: CASSGSGLDQETQYF.

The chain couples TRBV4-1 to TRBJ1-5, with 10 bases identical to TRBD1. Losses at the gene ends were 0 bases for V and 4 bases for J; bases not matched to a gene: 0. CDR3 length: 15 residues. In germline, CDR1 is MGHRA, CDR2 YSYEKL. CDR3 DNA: TGCGCCAGCAGCCAAGAGGACAGGGGGAATCAGCCCCAGCATTTT. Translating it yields CASSQEDRGNQPQHF.

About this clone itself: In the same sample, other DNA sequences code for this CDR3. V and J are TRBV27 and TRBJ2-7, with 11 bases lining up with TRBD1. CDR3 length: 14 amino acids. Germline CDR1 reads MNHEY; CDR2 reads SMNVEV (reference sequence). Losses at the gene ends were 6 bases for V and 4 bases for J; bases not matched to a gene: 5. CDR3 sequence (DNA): TGTGCCAGCAGGCGGACAGGGGGCTCGTACGAGCAGTACTTC. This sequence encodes CASRRTGGSYEQYF.

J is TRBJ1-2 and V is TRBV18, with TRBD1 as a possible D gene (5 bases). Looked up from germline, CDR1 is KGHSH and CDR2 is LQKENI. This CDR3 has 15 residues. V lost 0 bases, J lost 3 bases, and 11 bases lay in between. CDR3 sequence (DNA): TGTGCCAGCTCACCACCCGCCGTGGGGCACTATGGCTACACCTTC. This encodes CASSPPAVGHYGYTF. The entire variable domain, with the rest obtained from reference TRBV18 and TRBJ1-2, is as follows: NAGVMQNPRHLVRRRGQEARLRCSPMKGHSHVYWYRQLPEEGLKFMVYLQKENIIDESGMPKERFSAEFPKEGPSILRIQQVVRGDSAAYFCASSPPAVGHYGYTFGSGTRLTVV.